Presented here are 10 T cell receptor beta chains from one specimen sequenced in a study of T cell responses to AZD1222 COVID-19 vaccine. Sequencing was performed with immunoSEQ multiplex PCR; in TCRdb, only in-frame clones are kept and a portion is missing. Found here are about 120,000 clones, approximately 85% of them singletons; the top ten hold less than 10%. The sample consisted of peripheral blood, taken on day 0 of AZD1222 vaccination. All receptors come from an adult in good health.

The J gene is TRBJ1-6, the V gene TRBV28, with TRBD1 identical over 9 bases. The CDR3 runs to 13 residues. The V gene end was trimmed by 6 bases and the J gene end by 11 bases; junction bases not matched to a gene: 5. Germline V CDR1 and CDR2: MDHEN, SYDVKM. The DNA for the CDR3 is TGTGCCAGCAGCGGGACAGGGCTGCCACCCCTCCACTTT. This sequence encodes CASSGTGLPPLHF.

The chain is built from TRBV6-4 and TRBJ2-1; 9 bases fit TRBD2. Per germline, CDR1 MRHNA and CDR2 SNTAGT. This CDR3 is built from 17 residues. Unmatched junction bases numbered 19, after V lost 11 bases and J lost 5 bases. CDR3 sequence: CADKTSKRREGDNEQFF. In nucleotides, the CDR3 is TGTGCCGACAAGACTTCTAAGCGGCGGGAGGGAGACAATGAGCAGTTCTTC.

The V and J genes are TRBV11-2 and TRBJ2-1; 8 nucleotides agree with TRBD1. The CDR3 length is 15 residues. The J segment lost 2 bases and the V segment lost 7 bases, leaving 7 bases of the junction unmatched. Germline CDR1 and CDR2: SGHAT and FQNNGV. The CDR3 DNA is TGTGCCAGCACCCCCGGGACAGGACCCTACAATGAGCAGTTCTTC. It encodes CASTPGTGPYNEQFF.

V is TRBV30 and J is TRBJ1-2; D unresolved. Germline-derived CDR1 and CDR2 are GTSNPN and SVGIG (reference sequence). The germline V and J ends were trimmed by 0 bases and 4 bases, with 6 bases remaining between them. The CDR3 consists of 12 residues. The CDR3, as DNA: TGTGCCTGGAGTGTTGGACTCTATGGCTACACCTTC. Protein product: CAWSVGLYGYTF.

The CDR3 loop is CASSEGTSGVGGTDTQYF. The CDR3 region has the DNA TGTGCCAGCAGTGAAGGGACTAGCGGGGTAGGTGGAACAGATACGCAGTATTTT. The rearrangement joins TRBV6-1 to TRBJ2-3; 12 bases match TRBD2. V lost 1 base and J lost 3; bases outside the gene matches: 8. Per the germline V gene, CDR1 is MNHNS and CDR2 is SASEGT. This CDR3 region has 18 residues.

The gene calls are TRBV25-1 and TRBJ1-2; D is unresolved. The CDR3 totals 17 residues. The ends were cut back, 0 bases at V and 5 bases at J, with 19 bases in the middle. Germline V gene lookup returns CDR1 MGHDK and CDR2 SYGVNS. DNA of the CDR3: TGTGCCAGCAGTGAATATGCGAGAGGGCCCGGAGTTTATGGCTACACCTTC. Protein sequence: CASSEYARGPGVYGYTF.

For the CDR3, the DNA is TGTGCCAGCAGAAAGACAGGGGGCACCGGGGAGCTGTTTTTT. Residues: CASRKTGGTGELFF. This chain joins TRBV13 and TRBJ2-2; 9 bases are a match to TRBD1. Trimming took 6 bases from V and 4 from J; bases not matched to a gene: 3. The CDR3 consists of 14 residues. The germline gives CDR1 PRHDT, CDR2 FYEKMQ (reference sequence).

The chain combines TRBV24-1 with TRBJ2-1, with 9 bases aligning to TRBD2. In germline, CDR1 is KGHDR, CDR2 SFDVKD. The J segment lost 0 bases and the V segment lost 0 bases, leaving 8 bases of the junction unmatched. This CDR3 spans 19 amino acids. The CDR3 is CATSDLAPLSGSSYNEQFF. The CDR3 DNA reads TGTGCCACCAGTGATTTGGCCCCCCTTAGCGGGAGCTCCTACAATGAGCAGTTCTTC.

The V and J genes are TRBV7-2 and TRBJ2-7, with 9 positions matching TRBD2. Germline CDR1 and CDR2: SGHTA and FQGNSA. The CDR3 covers 15 residues. The V gene end was trimmed by 5 bases and the J gene end by 3 bases; junction bases not matched to a gene: 8. The CDR3, as DNA: TGTGCCAGCAGCCCACTTCTAGCGGGGTTCTACGAGCAGTACTTC. Amino acid sequence: CASSPLLAGFYEQYF.

CDR3 region: CASSYSKRYNEQFF. The CDR3 DNA sequence: TGTGCCAGCAGTTACTCGAAACGGTACAATGAGCAGTTCTTC. V and J are TRBV6-5 and TRBJ2-1, with D hard to call. Germline CDR1 and CDR2: MNHEY and SVGAGI. Deletions cut 0 bases from V and 4 bases from J, with 7 bases between. CDR3 length equals 14 residues.